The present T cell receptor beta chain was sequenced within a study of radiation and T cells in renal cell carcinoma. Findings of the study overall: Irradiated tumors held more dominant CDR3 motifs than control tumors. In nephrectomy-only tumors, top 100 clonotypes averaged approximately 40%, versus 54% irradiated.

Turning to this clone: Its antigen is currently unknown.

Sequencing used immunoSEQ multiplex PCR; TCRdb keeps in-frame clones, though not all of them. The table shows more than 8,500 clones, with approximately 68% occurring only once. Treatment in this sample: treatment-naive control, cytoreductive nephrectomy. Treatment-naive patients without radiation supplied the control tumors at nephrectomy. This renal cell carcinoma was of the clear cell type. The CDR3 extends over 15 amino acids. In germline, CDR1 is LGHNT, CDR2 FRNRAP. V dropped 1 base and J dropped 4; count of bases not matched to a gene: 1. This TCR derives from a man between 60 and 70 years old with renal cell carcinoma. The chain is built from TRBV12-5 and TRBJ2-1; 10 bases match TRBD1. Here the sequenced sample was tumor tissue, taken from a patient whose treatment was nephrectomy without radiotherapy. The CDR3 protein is CASGLGTGGYNEQFF. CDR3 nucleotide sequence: TGTGCTAGTGGTTTGGGGACAGGGGGGTACAATGAGCAGTTCTTC.